This T cell receptor beta chain was observed in a study of cytomegalovirus exposure and HLA in healthy donors. Regarding the study as a whole: When a later analysis was performed, an Asian-associated ancestry cluster reportedly had fewer N-insertions than the roughly 640-donor mean. The majority of TCR sequences were rare, yet some public TCRs appeared in many donors.

In regard to this clone: The antigen remains undetermined.

The germline V gene encodes CDR1 WSHSY and CDR2 SAAADI. The J segment lost 11 bases and the V segment lost 2 bases, leaving 6 bases of the junction unmatched. The CDR3 covers 13 residues. PCR used 60 Vbeta primers and 13 Jbeta primers. The protocol was immunoSEQ multiplex PCR, while the TCRdb copy is restricted to in-frame clones and leaves out a portion. The table includes some 170,000 clones, roughly three quarters detected once. The sample taken for sequencing was PBMCs. This TCR derives from a male donor in good health and CMV-seronegative. This rearrangement joins TRBV10-2 to TRBJ2-3; TRBD2 agrees at 8 bases. The CDR3 loop reads CASSENRRGEQYF. CDR3 coding DNA: TGCGCCAGCAGTGAGAACCGGCGGGGGGAGCAGTATTTT.